These T cell receptor beta chains were read from a single sample in a study of cytomegalovirus exposure and HLA in healthy donors. Repertoires were generated with immunoSEQ multiplex PCR, while TCRdb's copy carries only in-frame clones and drops some. This sample has approximately 88,000 clones, with around 82% found just once. What was sequenced was PBMCs. The source of these receptors is a man aged 18-30 years in good health and CMV-seronegative. Both conserved end residues are trimmed from each CDR3. Each record gives: V gene, CDR3 length, CDR3 protein.

>TRBV19|9
ASRGAYEQY
>TRBV10-2|17
ASSDPLRTGGVKNYGYT
>TRBV18|13
ASSPTGGGNQPQH
>TRBV27|11
ASSTDRVIEAF
>TRBV5-1|12
ASSLAGGDYGYT
>TRBV2|12
ASSDGSRGTEAF
>TRBV5-4|15
ASNRLGQSSGANVLT
>TRBV30|11
AWNRGAQETQY
>TRBV5-4|13
ASSLTLAVKNEQF
>TRBV9|14
ASSVVPGGSTDTQY
>TRBV19|13
ASSPGQGPSYEQY
>TRBV18|13
ASSPWEGNTGELF
>TRBV5-1|13
ASSLGQMVNREQY
>TRBV5-1|11
ASSFGTGGGYT
>TRBV4-1|16
ASSQGTSGGANTGELF
>TRBV6-5|12
ASKDRFMNTEAF
>TRBV5-4|10
ASSWGGPEAF
>TRBV18|14
ASSPEVQGITDTQY
>TRBV6-6|13
ASGGLAGGTDTQY
>TRBV6-5|12
ASSPHTSNYGYT
>TRBV5-1|14
ASSLGQVSYNSPPH
>TRBV7-6|13
ASSLGRGDLNEQF
>TRBV19|13
ASQPQGSYNSPLH
>TRBV6-1|14
ASSELPGQNIYGYT
>TRBV6-5|13
ASSYGRTNNSPLH
>TRBV5-6|14
ASSLDGTGVPYGYT
>TRBV5-1|13
ASSLGLGGNTEAF
>TRBV7-9|10
ASSLNMDGYT
>TRBV6-1|13
ASSENEGATYEQY
>TRBV7-3|11
ASSPGQYNEQF
>TRBV10-3|12
AIRTSGGKNEQY
>TRBV7-8|13
ASSDLRGSNQPQH
>TRBV5-1|13
ASSLGLAGGHEQF
>TRBV11-3|11
ASSPRGNTEAF
>TRBV11-3|12
ASSRTGGQETQY
>TRBV2|14
ASSDRGGGGNQPQH
>TRBV4-2|15
ASSQDRGLSTNEKLF
>TRBV19|15
ASSMGPGTGKRIEQF
>TRBV11-2|12
ASSPRTGVQPQH
>TRBV7-9|13
ASRTAGTGAYEQY
>TRBV12-5|11
ASGPRVATEAF
>TRBV5-4|11
ASSLPGDYGYT
>TRBV30|10
AYGTGIYGYT